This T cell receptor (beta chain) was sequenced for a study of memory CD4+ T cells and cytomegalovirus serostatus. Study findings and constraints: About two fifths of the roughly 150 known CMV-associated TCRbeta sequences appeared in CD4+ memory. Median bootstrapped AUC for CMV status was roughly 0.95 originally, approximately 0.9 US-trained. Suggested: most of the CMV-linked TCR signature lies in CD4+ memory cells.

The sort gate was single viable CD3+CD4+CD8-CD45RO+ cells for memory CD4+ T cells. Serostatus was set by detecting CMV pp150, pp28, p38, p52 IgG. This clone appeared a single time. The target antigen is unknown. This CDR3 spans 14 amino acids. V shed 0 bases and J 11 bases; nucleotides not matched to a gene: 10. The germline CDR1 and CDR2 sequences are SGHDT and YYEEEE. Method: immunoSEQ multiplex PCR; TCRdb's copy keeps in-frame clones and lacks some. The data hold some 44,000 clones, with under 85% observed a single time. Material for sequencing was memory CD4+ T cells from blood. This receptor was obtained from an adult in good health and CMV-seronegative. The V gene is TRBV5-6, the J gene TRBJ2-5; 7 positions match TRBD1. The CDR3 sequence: CASSLAARGSEQYF. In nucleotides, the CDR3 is TGTGCCAGCAGCTTGGCTGCCAGGGGGAGTGAGCAGTACTTC.